Sequencing of this T cell receptor beta chain was carried out in a study of response to subunit inactivated influenza vaccine. TCRdb re-called the RT-PCR reads through MiXCR, storing one row per CDR3 protein. The sample has 150,000 to 200,000 distinct CDR3 sequences, 10% to 15% seen once; the top ten hold approximately 30%. Germline lookup yields CDR1 MNHNS and CDR2 SASEGT. The CDR3 contains 17 residues. The junction had 9 bases not matched to a gene; V was cut back by 5 bases and J by 0 bases. Separately, the same data were catalogued under a study of T cells expressing NK-cell markers. That study adds: Scientists made TCR beta cDNA using 5'RACE template switching with UMIs. It was sorted CD3+CD56+NKG2C+, CD3+CD56+NKG2C- and CD3+CD56-NKG2C+ T cells that supplied the TCR beta repertoires. Among CD8+ T cells from about six donors, dominant NKG2C+ clonotypes accounted for about 1.0-7.5%. These clonotypes additionally ranked first within the CD3+CD56-NKG2C+ fraction of several donors.

The chain employs TRBV6-1 and TRBJ1-4, with 7 nucleotides matching TRBD1. The receptor was isolated from a man aged 50 to 59 who received an inactivated influenza vaccine. The sample in question was CD8+ T cells sorted from PBMCs, obtained approximately 13 days after vaccination. The CDR3 DNA sequence: TGTGCCAGCAGTAAGGGACAGCATGTCTCAACTAATGAAAAACTGTTTTTT. Protein product: CASSKGQHVSTNEKLFF.